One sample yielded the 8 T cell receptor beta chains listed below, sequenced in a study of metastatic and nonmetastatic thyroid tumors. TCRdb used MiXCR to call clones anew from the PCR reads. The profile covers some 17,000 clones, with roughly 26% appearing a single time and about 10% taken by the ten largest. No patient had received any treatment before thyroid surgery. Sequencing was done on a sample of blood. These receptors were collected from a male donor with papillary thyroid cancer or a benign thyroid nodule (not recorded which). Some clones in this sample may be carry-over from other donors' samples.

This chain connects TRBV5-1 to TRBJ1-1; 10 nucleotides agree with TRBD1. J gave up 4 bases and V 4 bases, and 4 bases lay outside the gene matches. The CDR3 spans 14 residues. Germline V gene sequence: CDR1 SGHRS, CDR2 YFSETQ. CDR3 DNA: TGCGCCAGCAGCCCTGGACAGGGGGGCACTGAAGCTTTCTTT. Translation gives CASSPGQGGTEAFF.

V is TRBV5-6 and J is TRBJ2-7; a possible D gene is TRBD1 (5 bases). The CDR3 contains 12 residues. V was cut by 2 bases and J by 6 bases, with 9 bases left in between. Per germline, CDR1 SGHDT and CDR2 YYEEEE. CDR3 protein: CASSFRVAEQYF. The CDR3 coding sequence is TGTGCCAGCAGCTTCAGGGTAGCCGAGCAGTACTTC.

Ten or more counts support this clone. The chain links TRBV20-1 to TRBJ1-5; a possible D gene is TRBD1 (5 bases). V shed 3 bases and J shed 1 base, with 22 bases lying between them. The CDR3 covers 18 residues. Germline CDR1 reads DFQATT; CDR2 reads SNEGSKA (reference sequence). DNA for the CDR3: TGCAGTGCTAGGCCACAGTACAGCCCTCCAGGGAGCAATCAGCCCCAGCATTTT. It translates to CSARPQYSPPGSNQPQHF.

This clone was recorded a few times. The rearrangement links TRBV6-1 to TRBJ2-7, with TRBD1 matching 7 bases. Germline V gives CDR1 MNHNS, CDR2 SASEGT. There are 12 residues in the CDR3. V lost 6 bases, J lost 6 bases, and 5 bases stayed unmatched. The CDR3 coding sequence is TGTGCCAGCAGAACGACAGGGCGCGAGCAGTACTTC. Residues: CASRTTGREQYF.

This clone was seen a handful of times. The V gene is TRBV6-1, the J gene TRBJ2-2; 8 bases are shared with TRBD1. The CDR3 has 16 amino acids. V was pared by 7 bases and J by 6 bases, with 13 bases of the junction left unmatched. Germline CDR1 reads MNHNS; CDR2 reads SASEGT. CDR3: CASTSSGQGNSGELFF. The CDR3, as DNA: TGTGCCAGCACCTCTTCTGGACAGGGTAACTCCGGGGAGCTGTTTTTT.

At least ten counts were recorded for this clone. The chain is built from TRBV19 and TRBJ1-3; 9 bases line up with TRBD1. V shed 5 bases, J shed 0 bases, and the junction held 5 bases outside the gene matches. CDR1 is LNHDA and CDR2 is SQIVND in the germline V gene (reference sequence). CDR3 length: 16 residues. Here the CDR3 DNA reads TGTGCCAGTAGTGAACAGGGGGCGATCTCTGGAAACACCATATATTTT. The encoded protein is CASSEQGAISGNTIYF.

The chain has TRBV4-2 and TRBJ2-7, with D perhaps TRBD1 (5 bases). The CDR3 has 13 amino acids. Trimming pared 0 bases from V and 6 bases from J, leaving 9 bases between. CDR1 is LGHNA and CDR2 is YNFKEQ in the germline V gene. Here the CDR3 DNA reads TGTGCCAGCAGCCAAGAACCAGGGTCCGAGCAGTACTTC. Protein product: CASSQEPGSEQYF.

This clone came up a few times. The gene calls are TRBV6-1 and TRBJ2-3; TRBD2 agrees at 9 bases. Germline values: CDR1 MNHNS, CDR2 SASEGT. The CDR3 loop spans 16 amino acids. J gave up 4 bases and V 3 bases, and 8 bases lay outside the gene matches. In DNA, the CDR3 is TGTGCCAGCAGTGATCAGGCGGGAGGGCCTCCAGATACGCAGTATTTT. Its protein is CASSDQAGGPPDTQYF.